Listed here are 29 T cell receptor beta chains from one sample, sequenced in a study of blood T cell repertoires in COVID-19. The method was immunoSEQ multiplex PCR; TCRdb's version includes in-frame clones alone and lacks a portion of them. The data hold 100,000 to 150,000 clones, with around 83% observed a single time. The sample was peripheral blood. Source of these receptors: a man aged 55 to 70 with acute or convalescent COVID-19.

The chain links TRBV5-1 to TRBJ2-7; perhaps TRBD2 as D (6 bases). CDR1 and CDR2 (germline): SGHRS, YFSETQ. Between the trimmed V and J ends, which lost 0 bases and 11 bases, there was a span of 18 bases. The CDR3 consists of 14 residues. The CDR3, as DNA: TGCGCCAGCAGCTTGGCCGGGTTCCGGGACTCCGAGTACTTC. This translates into CASSLAGFRDSEYF.

The genes are TRBV5-4 and TRBJ2-3; D perhaps matches TRBD2 (5 bases). The germline CDR1 and CDR2 sequences are SGHNT and YYREEE (reference sequence). CDR3 length: 14 residues. The V gene lost 5 bases and the J gene lost 2 bases, with 12 bases spanning the gap. CDR3 amino acids: CASRFTGTTDTQYF. In DNA, the CDR3 is TGTGCCAGCAGGTTCACGGGAACCACAGATACGCAGTATTTT.

The chain has TRBV27 and TRBJ2-4, with TRBD2 identical over 11 bases. The CDR3 is 17 residues long. CDR1 is MNHEY and CDR2 is SMNVEV in the germline V gene (reference sequence). The junction had 15 bases not matched to a gene; V was cut back by 9 bases and J by 5 bases. CDR3 sequence: CARKLGTSGAWENIQYF. In DNA form, the CDR3 reads TGTGCCAGAAAGTTAGGGACTAGCGGAGCCTGGGAAAACATTCAGTACTTC.

This clone was found once. The chain uses TRBV2 and TRBJ1-2; perhaps TRBD1 as D (6 bases). The CDR3 contains 13 residues. Germline V CDR1 and CDR2: SNHLY, FYNNEI. Trimming took off 5 bases at V and 3 bases at J, with 10 bases between the two ends. CDR3 region: CASSQDSDYGYTF. CDR3 nucleotides: TGTGCCAGCAGTCAGGACAGCGACTATGGCTACACCTTC.

This clone showed up just once. In DNA, the CDR3 is TGTGCCAGCAGTTACCCTCATTCAGGGGGCATGGAGACCCAGTACTTC. Translated: CASSYPHSGGMETQYF. The chain carries TRBV6-5 and TRBJ2-5; 8 bases are a match to TRBD1. CDR1 and CDR2 (germline): MNHEY, SVGAGI. The CDR3 length is 16 residues. V lost 2 bases, J lost 5 bases, and 10 bases stayed unmatched.

The chain carries TRBV19 and TRBJ2-1; 8 bases line up with TRBD2. The V gene end was trimmed by 6 bases and the J gene end by 7 bases; junction bases not matched to a gene: 8. The CDR3 totals 14 residues. Germline V gene lookup returns CDR1 LNHDA and CDR2 SQIVND (reference sequence). CDR3 in amino acids: CASSRGGRMNEQFF. In nucleotides, the CDR3 is TGTGCCAGTAGCAGAGGCGGGAGGATGAATGAGCAGTTCTTC.

This clone has only a few counts. This chain connects TRBV30 to TRBJ1-1; unclear D gene. The CDR3 loop spans 12 amino acids. The germline gives CDR1 GTSNPN, CDR2 SVGIG (reference sequence). The CDR3 DNA reads TGTGCTTCTAACCCGGGGAGGGCTGAAGCTTTCTTT. This sequence encodes CASNPGRAEAFF.

This clone was seen only a few times. The rearrangement links TRBV15 to TRBJ1-2; D is unclear. Trimming pared 0 bases from V and 5 bases from J, leaving 7 bases between. The CDR3 extends over 13 amino acids. The germline V gene has CDR1 LNHNV and CDR2 YYDKDF (reference sequence). The CDR3 DNA sequence: TGTGCCACCAGCAGAGATCCGGGTTATGGCTACACCTTC. Translating gives CATSRDPGYGYTF.

CDR3 nucleotide sequence: TGTGCCAGCAGCTTTTCAGGCAGGGGGCAGGGCTACACCTTC. Encoded protein: CASSFSGRGQGYTF. The chain is built from TRBV13 and TRBJ1-2, with TRBD1 matching 8 bases. The CDR3 runs to 14 residues. Germline V gives CDR1 PRHDT, CDR2 FYEKMQ (reference sequence). J lost 8 bases, V lost 3 bases, and 8 bases had no gene match.

The genes are TRBV7-9 and TRBJ2-7; 7 nucleotides match TRBD2. V lost 0 bases, J lost 12 bases, and 8 bases stayed unmatched. The CDR3 loop spans 13 amino acids. Germline CDR1 SEHNR, CDR2 FQNEAQ (reference sequence). CDR3 nucleotides: TGTGCCAGCAGCTTAGCGGCTAGCGGACATGTGTACTTC. This translates into CASSLAASGHVYF.

The chain uses TRBV2 and TRBJ1-3; D ambiguous. CDR1 and CDR2 from the germline V gene are SNHLY and FYNNEI. Deletions cut 7 bases from V and 12 bases from J, with 16 bases between. The CDR3 has 12 amino acids. CDR3 loop: CASTPDGGSIYF. CDR3 bases: TGTGCCAGCACTCCCGACGGAGGGAGCATATATTTT.

The chain couples TRBV2 to TRBJ1-5; perhaps TRBD1 as D (5 bases). This CDR3 is 16 amino acids long. The V and J ends lost 2 bases and 0 bases respectively, with 11 bases between them. The germline gives CDR1 SNHLY, CDR2 FYNNEI. DNA of the CDR3: TGTGCCAGCAGTGAACCGACAGATTATAGCAATCAGCCCCAGCATTTT. It specifies CASSEPTDYSNQPQHF.

This chain joins TRBV14 and TRBJ1-2; 7 bases agree with TRBD1. In germline, CDR1 is SGHDN, CDR2 FVKESK. Losses at the gene ends were 1 base for V and 4 bases for J; bases not matched to a gene: 6. This CDR3 comprises 15 residues. For the CDR3, the DNA is TGTGCCAGCAGCCAAGTAGGGGGCGGTAGCTATGGCTACACCTTC. Translating gives CASSQVGGGSYGYTF.

The J gene is TRBJ1-2, the V gene TRBV27; D possibly corresponds to TRBD1 (6 bases). CDR1 is MNHEY, CDR2 SMNVEV, per germline (reference sequence). CDR3 size: 15 residues. The V and J ends lost 4 bases and 4 bases respectively, with 16 bases between them. The CDR3 DNA reads as TGTGCCAGCAGTTCAGGGGCAGCCCGGGGCTATGGCTACACCTTC. Amino acid sequence: CASSSGAARGYGYTF.

The V and J genes are TRBV7-9 and TRBJ1-3; tentatively, D is TRBD1 (5 bases). Germline values: CDR1 SEHNR, CDR2 FQNEAQ (reference sequence). CDR3 length equals 12 residues. V gave up 5 bases and J gave up 10 bases, with 12 bases separating them. The CDR3, as DNA: TGTGCCAGCAGCGCGGACACGCGGACCATATATTTT. It specifies CASSADTRTIYF.

The chain joins TRBV14 to TRBJ2-1, with 8 bases fitting TRBD1. The CDR3 consists of 15 residues. Germline V lookup: CDR1 SGHDN, CDR2 FVKESK. J was trimmed by 2 bases and V by 5 bases; bases with no gene match: 5. CDR3 loop: CASSKWTGTYNEQFF. In nucleotides, the CDR3 is TGTGCCAGCAGCAAATGGACAGGGACCTACAATGAGCAGTTCTTC.

The chain recombines TRBV25-1 with TRBJ2-3; 15 nucleotides align to TRBD2. Germline V gene lookup returns CDR1 MGHDK and CDR2 SYGVNS. Trimming at V came to 3 bases and at J to 8 bases, leaving 6 bases not matched to a gene. This CDR3 contains 16 residues. The CDR3 protein is CASSDHGLAGGGTQYF. CDR3 DNA sequence: TGTGCCAGCAGTGACCATGGACTAGCGGGAGGGGGTACGCAGTATTTT.

This rearrangement joins TRBV5-1 to TRBJ2-2, with 11 nucleotides matching TRBD2. CDR3 size: 16 residues. Germline V gene lookup returns CDR1 SGHRS and CDR2 YFSETQ. J gave up 5 bases and V 4 bases, and 7 bases lay outside the gene matches. CDR3 residues: CASSPTSSGRTGELFF. The DNA of the CDR3 is TGCGCCAGCAGCCCGACGTCTAGCGGGAGGACCGGGGAGCTGTTTTTT. Looking up the rest from reference TRBV5-1 and TRBJ2-2 gives the full variable domain: KAGVTQTPRYLIKTRGQQVTLSCSPISGHRSVSWYQQTPGQGLQFLFEYFSETQRNKGNFPGRFSGRQFSNSRSEMNVSTLELGDSALYLCASSPTSSGRTGELFFGEGSRLTVL.

The table lists this clone with a count of one. This CDR3 is also generated by other DNA sequences in the sample. The gene calls are TRBV3-1 (or the pseudogene TRBV3-2) and TRBJ1-3, with unresolved D. Germline CDR1 reads LGHDT; CDR2 reads YNNKEL (reference sequence). V lost 4 bases and J lost 0, with 7 bases in between. This CDR3 has 14 residues. CDR3 region: CASSPVSSGNTIYF. The CDR3 DNA reads as TGTGCCAGCAGCCCGGTTAGCTCTGGAAACACCATATATTTT.

This clone is a singleton in its sample. The chain recombines TRBV6-5 with TRBJ1-4; 8 bases are shared with TRBD1. Germline V CDR1 and CDR2: MNHEY, SVGAGI. There are 15 residues in the CDR3. The V gene end was trimmed by 6 bases and the J gene end by 2 bases; junction bases not matched to a gene: 5. CDR3 region: CASRQWTGTNEKLFF. CDR3 bases: TGTGCCAGCAGGCAATGGACAGGGACTAATGAAAAACTGTTTTTT.

V is TRBV4-1 and J is TRBJ1-1; maybe TRBD1 (5 bases). CDR1 and CDR2 (germline): MGHRA, YSYEKL. The CDR3 has 16 amino acids. V dropped 3 bases and J dropped 5 bases, with 19 bases sitting between them. CDR3 in DNA: TGCGCCAGCAGCCAGCTGGACATGGGGTGGTGGACTGAAGCTTTCTTT. It yields the protein CASSQLDMGWWTEAFF.

The V and J genes are TRBV28 and TRBJ1-1; D is possibly TRBD1 (5 bases). Germline loops: CDR1 MDHEN, CDR2 SYDVKM. This CDR3 spans 13 amino acids. V was cut by 3 bases and J by 6 bases, with 11 bases left in between. The DNA for the CDR3 is TGTGCCAGCAGTTTCGGGGGGTCACCTGAAGCTTTCTTT. This sequence encodes CASSFGGSPEAFF.

The chain joins TRBV27 to TRBJ2-7, with D perhaps matching TRBD1 (5 bases). CDR3 length: 15 residues. V was cut by 3 bases and J by 3 bases, with 15 bases left in between. CDR1 MNHEY and CDR2 SMNVEV come from the germline V gene (reference sequence). DNA for the CDR3: TGTGCCAGCAGTTTCCAGGGTGGAAACTACTACGAGCAGTACTTC. Its protein product is CASSFQGGNYYEQYF.

The gene calls are TRBV18 and TRBJ2-1; TRBD2 matches 12 bases. The ends lost 5 bases at V and 8 bases at J; junction bases unmatched: 4. Germline CDR1 and CDR2: KGHSH and LQKENI. There are 14 residues in the CDR3. As DNA, the CDR3 is TGTGCCAGCTCAAGGACTAGCGGGAAAGATGAGCAGTTCTTC. It yields the protein CASSRTSGKDEQFF.

About this clone itself: Other DNA sequences of this sample code for an identical CDR3. The chain carries TRBV3-1 (or the pseudogene TRBV3-2) and TRBJ1-1; unclear D gene. Trimming removed 4 bases from V and 1 base from J, with 4 bases in between. The CDR3 is 12 amino acids. Germline CDR1 LGHDT, CDR2 YNNKEL (reference sequence). The CDR3 region has the DNA TGTGCCAGCAGCCGCAGGAACACTGAAGCTTTCTTT. It translates to CASSRRNTEAFF.

The count of this clone is one. The chain combines TRBV6-5 with TRBJ2-7; perhaps TRBD2 as D (6 bases). Germline V lookup: CDR1 MNHEY, CDR2 SVGAGI. V lost 0 bases and J 6 bases, leaving 9 bases between the germline ends. The CDR3 contains 13 residues. CDR3 coding DNA: TGTGCCAGCAGTTACTCCGTGGAGGGCGAGCAGTACTTC. This gives the protein CASSYSVEGEQYF.

This sequence joins TRBV7-2 and TRBJ1-5; no clear D. CDR3 length: 14 residues. Trimming left V 3 bases short and J 0 bases short, with 6 bases between. Germline V gene sequence: CDR1 SGHTA, CDR2 FQGNSA. CDR3 sequence (DNA): TGTGCCAGCAGCTTTCGCAGTAGCAATCAGCCCCAGCATTTT. Translating gives CASSFRSSNQPQHF.

This chain joins TRBV12-3 or TRBV12-4 and TRBJ2-2, with 7 positions matching TRBD2. V dropped 8 bases and J dropped 6; count of bases not matched to a gene: 3. This CDR3 region has 12 residues. The CDR3 protein is CASGRDAGELFF. CDR3 sequence (DNA): TGTGCCAGCGGGAGGGACGCCGGGGAGCTGTTTTTT.

The J gene is TRBJ2-1, the V gene TRBV19; no firm D call. The CDR3 has 15 amino acids. Germline V gene data show CDR1 as LNHDA and CDR2 as SQIVND (reference sequence). Trimming removed 6 bases from V and 9 bases from J, with 21 bases in between. Written as DNA, the CDR3 is TGTGCCAGTAGCCCGACGGGTAGAGGTCAAAGTGAGCAGTTCTTC. Amino acid sequence: CASSPTGRGQSEQFF.